Listed below are T cell receptor beta chains from one sample, sequenced in a study of blood T cell repertoires in COVID-19. Assay used: immunoSEQ multiplex PCR; TCRdb lists only in-frame clones, some missing. This sample yields roughly 100,000 clones, of which roughly 92% are seen a single time; approximately 2% belongs to the top ten. Specimen: peripheral blood. The receptor set was obtained from a woman aged 50 to 60 with COVID-19, enrolled during active disease. CDR3s include the opening cysteine and the closing phenylalanine or tryptophan. A D gene is named only where the DNA matches it firmly. Only part of the rows carry a size: once, few, many, or a class if the clone is expanded.

clone size: -
J gene: TRBJ2-1
D gene: TRBD2
V gene: TRBV12-3/TRBV12-4
CDR3 protein: CASSLGAGGHGFF
CDR3 DNA: TGTGCCAGCAGTTTGGGAGCGGGGGGGCACGGGTTCTTC

clone size: -
J gene: TRBJ1-5
D gene: TRBD1
V gene: TRBV18
CDR3 protein: CASSPGTDLNQPQHF
CDR3 DNA: TGTGCCAGCTCACCCGGGACAGATTTAAATCAGCCCCAGCATTTT

clone size: -
J gene: TRBJ1-6
D gene: -
V gene: TRBV5-8
CDR3 protein: CASSHRQITANSPLHF
CDR3 DNA: TGTGCCAGCAGCCACCGACAGATCACCGCCAATTCGCCCCTCCACTTT

clone size: few
J gene: TRBJ2-7
D gene: -
V gene: TRBV28
CDR3 protein: CASDRENYEQYF
CDR3 DNA: TGTGCCAGCGATCGGGAGAATTACGAGCAGTACTTC

clone size: -
J gene: TRBJ2-7
D gene: TRBD1
V gene: TRBV9
CDR3 protein: CASSLGTGGYEQYF
CDR3 DNA: TGTGCCAGCAGCCTCGGGACAGGGGGATACGAGCAGTACTTC

clone size: -
J gene: TRBJ2-7
D gene: TRBD2
V gene: TRBV28
CDR3 protein: CASSRTSGGSYEQYF
CDR3 DNA: TGTGCCAGCAGTCGGACAAGCGGGGGGTCCTACGAGCAGTACTTC

clone size: -
J gene: TRBJ1-2
D gene: TRBD1
V gene: TRBV28
CDR3 protein: CASRGTLDREGPYYGYTF
CDR3 DNA: TGTGCCAGCAGGGGTACTCTGGACAGGGAGGGACCTTACTATGGCTACACCTTC

clone size: -
J gene: TRBJ2-2
D gene: TRBD1
V gene: TRBV7-8
CDR3 protein: CASSTKQGVGELFF
CDR3 DNA: TGTGCCAGCAGCACAAAGCAGGGGGTCGGGGAGCTGTTTTTT

clone size: -
J gene: TRBJ1-1
D gene: TRBD1
V gene: TRBV5-1
CDR3 protein: CASSSTGGNTEAFF
CDR3 DNA: TGCGCCAGCAGCTCGACAGGGGGAAACACTGAAGCTTTCTTT

clone size: -
J gene: TRBJ2-1
D gene: -
V gene: TRBV6-2/TRBV6-3
CDR3 protein: CASSPSSNLFYNEQFF
CDR3 DNA: TGTGCCAGCAGTCCCTCTAGCAACCTCTTCTACAATGAGCAGTTCTTC

clone size: once
J gene: TRBJ2-5
D gene: TRBD1
V gene: TRBV12-5
CDR3 protein: CASGPGQGSETQYF
CDR3 DNA: TGTGCTAGTGGCCCTGGACAGGGGAGTGAGACCCAGTACTTC

clone size: -
J gene: TRBJ1-5
D gene: -
V gene: TRBV10-3
CDR3 protein: CAIGPGQSRNQPQHF
CDR3 DNA: TGTGCCATCGGTCCCGGACAGTCTCGCAATCAGCCCCAGCATTTT

clone size: -
J gene: TRBJ2-7
D gene: -
V gene: TRBV11-3
CDR3 protein: CASSLVSEGEQYF
CDR3 DNA: TGTGCCAGCAGCTTAGTTTCCGAGGGCGAGCAGTACTTC

clone size: -
J gene: TRBJ1-4
D gene: TRBD1
V gene: TRBV30
CDR3 protein: CAWTEQGKGEKLFF
CDR3 DNA: TGTGCCTGGACCGAACAGGGGAAGGGAGAAAAACTGTTTTTT

clone size: -
J gene: TRBJ1-1
D gene: -
V gene: TRBV18
CDR3 protein: CASSLVRAGPSSKNTEAFF
CDR3 DNA: TGTGCCAGCTCACTTGTTCGGGCAGGGCCTTCGTCTAAGAACACTGAAGCTTTCTTT

clone size: once
J gene: TRBJ1-2
D gene: -
V gene: TRBV11-2
CDR3 protein: CAIPSGRSYGYTF
CDR3 DNA: TGTGCCATCCCCAGTGGGAGATCCTATGGCTACACCTTC

clone size: -
J gene: TRBJ1-2
D gene: -
V gene: TRBV6-5
CDR3 protein: CASSSPGQPDGYTF
CDR3 DNA: TGTGCCAGCAGCTCACCGGGACAACCCGATGGCTACACCTTC

clone size: -
J gene: TRBJ2-1
D gene: -
V gene: TRBV19
CDR3 protein: CASSLAHGTPNEQFF
CDR3 DNA: TGTGCCAGTAGTCTAGCTCACGGGACTCCCAATGAGCAGTTCTTC

clone size: -
J gene: TRBJ1-1
D gene: TRBD1
V gene: TRBV5-1
CDR3 protein: CASSSGTGLYMNTEAFF
CDR3 DNA: TGCGCCAGCAGCTCCGGGACAGGGCTCTACATGAACACTGAAGCTTTCTTT

clone size: -
J gene: TRBJ1-5
D gene: -
V gene: TRBV4-1
CDR3 protein: CASSQGVSGQPQHF
CDR3 DNA: TGCGCCAGCAGCCAAGGTGTATCGGGGCAGCCCCAGCATTTT

clone size: -
J gene: TRBJ1-6
D gene: -
V gene: TRBV21-1
CDR3 protein: CASSPGGLAPLHF
CDR3 DNA: TGTGCCAGCAGCCCGGGAGGGTTGGCACCCCTCCACTTT

clone size: -
J gene: TRBJ2-3
D gene: -
V gene: TRBV7-6
CDR3 protein: CASSLVQGEDTQYF
CDR3 DNA: TGTGCCAGCAGCTTGGTCCAGGGTGAAGATACGCAGTATTTT

clone size: -
J gene: TRBJ2-3
D gene: TRBD2
V gene: TRBV12-5
CDR3 protein: CASGFGLAGATDTQYF
CDR3 DNA: TGTGCTAGTGGTTTCGGACTAGCAGGTGCCACAGATACGCAGTATTTT

clone size: -
J gene: TRBJ2-4
D gene: -
V gene: TRBV9
CDR3 protein: CASSEYAQGVQYF
CDR3 DNA: TGTGCCAGCAGCGAATACGCACAAGGGGTCCAGTACTTC

clone size: -
J gene: TRBJ2-1
D gene: TRBD1
V gene: TRBV6-6
CDR3 protein: CASTLGEGAINEQFF
CDR3 DNA: TGTGCCAGCACCCTAGGCGAGGGGGCGATCAATGAGCAGTTCTTC

clone size: -
J gene: TRBJ2-1
D gene: -
V gene: TRBV3-1/TRBV3-2
CDR3 protein: CASSLNLAGGYNEQFF
CDR3 DNA: TGTGCCAGCAGCCTCAACCTAGCCGGGGGTTACAATGAGCAGTTCTTC

clone size: once
J gene: TRBJ1-1
D gene: -
V gene: TRBV28
CDR3 protein: CASSSTGNTEAFF
CDR3 DNA: TGTGCCAGCAGTTCGACAGGGAACACTGAAGCTTTCTTT

clone size: -
J gene: TRBJ1-1
D gene: -
V gene: TRBV10-1
CDR3 protein: CASSEGGRGVEAFF
CDR3 DNA: TGCGCCAGCAGTGAGGGGGGCAGGGGCGTTGAAGCTTTCTTT

clone size: -
J gene: TRBJ1-4
D gene: -
V gene: TRBV5-1
CDR3 protein: CASSPGQYLATNEKLFF
CDR3 DNA: TGCGCCAGCAGCCCCGGACAGTACCTAGCAACTAATGAAAAACTGTTTTTT

clone size: -
J gene: TRBJ1-5
D gene: -
V gene: TRBV10-2
CDR3 protein: CASSGQQNQPQHF
CDR3 DNA: TGCGCCAGCTCCGGACAGCAGAATCAGCCCCAGCATTTT

clone size: -
J gene: TRBJ1-1
D gene: -
V gene: TRBV6-5
CDR3 protein: CASQGRWNTEAFF
CDR3 DNA: TGTGCCAGTCAGGGGCGGTGGAACACTGAAGCTTTCTTT

clone size: -
J gene: TRBJ1-4
D gene: -
V gene: TRBV12-3/TRBV12-4
CDR3 protein: CASSPDLKLFF
CDR3 DNA: TGTGCCAGCAGCCCGGACTTAAAACTGTTTTTT

clone size: -
J gene: TRBJ1-2
D gene: TRBD1
V gene: TRBV28
CDR3 protein: CASSQHRGDGYTF
CDR3 DNA: TGTGCCAGCAGCCAGCACAGGGGCGATGGCTACACCTTC

clone size: -
J gene: TRBJ2-2
D gene: -
V gene: TRBV12-3/TRBV12-4
CDR3 protein: CASSFRGRGELFF
CDR3 DNA: TGTGCCAGCAGTTTCAGGGGAAGGGGGGAGCTGTTTTTT

clone size: -
J gene: TRBJ1-6
D gene: TRBD1
V gene: TRBV10-3
CDR3 protein: CAIRTQGENSPLHF
CDR3 DNA: TGTGCCATCAGGACACAGGGGGAAAATTCACCCCTCCACTTT

clone size: -
J gene: TRBJ1-1
D gene: -
V gene: TRBV19
CDR3 protein: CASRFRTAVANTEAFF
CDR3 DNA: TGTGCCAGTAGGTTCCGGACAGCGGTGGCGAACACTGAAGCTTTCTTT

clone size: -
J gene: TRBJ2-3
D gene: -
V gene: TRBV6-4
CDR3 protein: CASSESGVGGPDTQYF
CDR3 DNA: TGTGCCAGCAGTGAGTCTGGGGTTGGGGGCCCAGATACGCAGTATTTT

clone size: -
J gene: TRBJ1-3
D gene: -
V gene: TRBV5-1
CDR3 protein: CASSLDLTGQSGNTIYF
CDR3 DNA: TGCGCCAGCAGCTTGGATCTTACAGGGCAATCTGGAAACACCATATATTTT

clone size: -
J gene: TRBJ1-4
D gene: TRBD1
V gene: TRBV9
CDR3 protein: CASSASQQGFNEKLFF
CDR3 DNA: TGTGCCAGCAGCGCATCTCAACAGGGGTTTAATGAAAAACTGTTTTTT

clone size: -
J gene: TRBJ2-2
D gene: TRBD2
V gene: TRBV25-1
CDR3 protein: CASSEGGDTGELFF
CDR3 DNA: TGTGCCAGCAGTGAGGGGGGGGACACCGGGGAGCTGTTTTTT

clone size: -
J gene: TRBJ1-3
D gene: -
V gene: TRBV18
CDR3 protein: CASSPRESGAGNTIYF
CDR3 DNA: TGTGCCAGCTCACCAAGAGAGTCAGGGGCTGGAAACACCATATATTTT

clone size: -
J gene: TRBJ1-4
D gene: -
V gene: TRBV21-1
CDR3 protein: CASSKGGEKLFF
CDR3 DNA: TGTGCCAGCAGCAAGGGCGGGGAAAAACTGTTTTTT

clone size: -
J gene: TRBJ1-1
D gene: -
V gene: TRBV2
CDR3 protein: CASTQNTEAFF
CDR3 DNA: TGTGCCAGCACCCAGAACACTGAAGCTTTCTTT

clone size: -
J gene: TRBJ1-2
D gene: -
V gene: TRBV30
CDR3 protein: CAWMAGNGYTF
CDR3 DNA: TGTGCCTGGATGGCAGGGAATGGCTACACCTTC

clone size: -
J gene: TRBJ1-5
D gene: -
V gene: TRBV7-8
CDR3 protein: CASSSVGGHSNQPQHF
CDR3 DNA: TGTGCCAGCAGCTCGGTGGGGGGGCATAGCAATCAGCCCCAGCATTTT

clone size: -
J gene: TRBJ2-1
D gene: -
V gene: TRBV6-2/TRBV6-3
CDR3 protein: CASSRAGVREQFF
CDR3 DNA: TGTGCCAGCAGCCGGGCAGGGGTTCGTGAGCAGTTCTTC

clone size: -
J gene: TRBJ2-5
D gene: TRBD2
V gene: TRBV11-2
CDR3 protein: CASSRGGRETQYF
CDR3 DNA: TGTGCCAGCAGCCGCGGGGGGCGGGAGACCCAGTACTTC

clone size: -
J gene: TRBJ1-2
D gene: -
V gene: TRBV18
CDR3 protein: CASSPQGNYGYTF
CDR3 DNA: TGTGCCAGCTCACCACAGGGGAACTATGGCTACACCTTC

clone size: once
J gene: TRBJ1-4
D gene: TRBD1
V gene: TRBV4-1
CDR3 protein: CASSAGQANNEKLFF
CDR3 DNA: TGCGCCAGCAGCGCAGGACAGGCTAATAATGAAAAACTGTTTTTT